The present TCR beta chain was sequenced within a study of cytomegalovirus exposure and HLA in healthy donors. 60 Vbeta and 13 Jbeta primers were used in PCR. Assay used: immunoSEQ multiplex PCR; TCRdb lists only in-frame clones, some missing. The sample includes about 85,000 clones, around 77% of them seen just once. About this clone itself: Its antigen is still unknown.

Findings of the study overall: Rare TCR sequences dominated, though some public TCRs recurred in many donors.

Germline CDR1 reads SGHDN; CDR2 reads FVKESK. The CDR3 totals 15 residues. Trimming took 3 bases from V and 0 from J; bases not matched to a gene: 3. The rearrangement joins TRBV14 to TRBJ1-1; 8 positions match TRBD1. The sequenced sample consisted of PBMCs. The clonotype comes from a boy between 5 and 17 years old in good health and CMV-seronegative. In nucleotides, the CDR3 is TGTGCCAGCAGCCAGACAGGGGTTCTGAACACTGAAGCTTTCTTT. It codes for CASSQTGVLNTEAFF.